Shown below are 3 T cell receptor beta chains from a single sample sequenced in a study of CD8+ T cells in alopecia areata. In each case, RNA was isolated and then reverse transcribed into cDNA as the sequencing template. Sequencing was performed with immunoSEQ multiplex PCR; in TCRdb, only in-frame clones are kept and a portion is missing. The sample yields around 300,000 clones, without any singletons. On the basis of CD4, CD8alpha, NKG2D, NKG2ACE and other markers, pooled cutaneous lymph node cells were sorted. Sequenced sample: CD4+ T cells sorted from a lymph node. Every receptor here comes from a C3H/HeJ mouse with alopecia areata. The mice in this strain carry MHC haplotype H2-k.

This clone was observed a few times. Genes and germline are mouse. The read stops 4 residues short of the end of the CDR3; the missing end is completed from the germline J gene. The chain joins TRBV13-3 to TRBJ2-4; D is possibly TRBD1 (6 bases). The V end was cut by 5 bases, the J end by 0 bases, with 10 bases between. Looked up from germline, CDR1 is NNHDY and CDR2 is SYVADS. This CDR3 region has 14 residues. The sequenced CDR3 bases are TGTGCCAGCAGCGCCAGGGGTAGTCAAAAC. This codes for CASSARGSQN. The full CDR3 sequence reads CASSARGSQNTLYF. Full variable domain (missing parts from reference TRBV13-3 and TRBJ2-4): EAAVTQSPRSKVAVTGGKVTLSCHQTNNHDYMYWYRQDTGHGLRLIHYSYVADSTEKGDIPDGYKASRPSQENFSLILELASLSQTAVYFCASSARGSQNTLYFGAGTRLSVL.

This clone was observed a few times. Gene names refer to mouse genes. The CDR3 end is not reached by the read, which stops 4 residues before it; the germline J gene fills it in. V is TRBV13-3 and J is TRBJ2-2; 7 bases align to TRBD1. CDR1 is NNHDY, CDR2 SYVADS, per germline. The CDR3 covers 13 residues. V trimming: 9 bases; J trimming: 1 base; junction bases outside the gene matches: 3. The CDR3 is CAIGTVNTGQLYF. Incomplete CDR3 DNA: TGTGCCATCGGGACAGTAAACACCGGG.

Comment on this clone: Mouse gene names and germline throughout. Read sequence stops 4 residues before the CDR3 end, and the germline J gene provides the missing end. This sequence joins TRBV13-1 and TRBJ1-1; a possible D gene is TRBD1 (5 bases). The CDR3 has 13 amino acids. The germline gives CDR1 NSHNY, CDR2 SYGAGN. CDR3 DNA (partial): TGTGCCAGCAGTGGCAGGGAGAGAACA. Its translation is CASSGRERT. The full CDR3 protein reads CASSGRERTEVFF.